The 8 T cell receptor beta chains below were found in one sample sequenced in a study of CD8 T cells in ankylosing spondylitis. TCRdb reprocessed the 5' RACE reads via MiXCR and lists one record per CDR3 protein. This sample yields just over 150,000 distinct CDR3 sequences, of which approximately 16% are seen a single time; roughly 8% belongs to the top ten. Sequenced input: blood, either unsorted or a sorted T cell fraction (not recorded which). Receptors were obtained from a male donor with ankylosing spondylitis or in good health (not recorded which).

V and J are TRBV7-2 and TRBJ2-5, with 10 bases aligning to TRBD1. The germline V gene encodes CDR1 SGHTA and CDR2 FQGNSA. V gave up 2 bases and J gave up 4 bases; unmatched junction bases: 7. This CDR3 has 16 residues. CDR3 DNA sequence: TGTGCCAGCAGCTTAAGTGGGACAGGGGTCAGAGAGACCCAGTACTTC. This gives the protein CASSLSGTGVRETQYF.

There are many counts of this clonotype. This chain connects TRBV5-1 to TRBJ2-3; tentative D call: TRBD2 (5 bases). The CDR3 totals 16 residues. CDR1 is SGHRS and CDR2 is YFSETQ in the germline V gene. Deletions cut 0 bases from V and 0 bases from J, with 11 bases between. CDR3 coding DNA: TGCGCCAGCAGCTTGGGGCTAGCCCCGAGCACAGATACGCAGTATTTT. As protein: CASSLGLAPSTDTQYF.

In its sample, this clonotype was seen a few times. The chain employs TRBV3-1 and TRBJ2-6; a weak D match, TRBD1 (5 bases). This CDR3 comprises 16 residues. V was pared by 0 bases and J by 4 bases, with 10 bases between. CDR1 LGHDT and CDR2 YNNKEL come from the germline V gene (reference sequence). CDR3 nucleotide sequence: TGTGCCAGCAGCCAAGACAGGGTTGGAGGGGCCAACGTCCTGACTTTC. Protein product: CASSQDRVGGANVLTF.

This clonotype has at least ten counts. V and J are TRBV29-1 and TRBJ2-2; D is perhaps TRBD1 (5 bases). The V gene's germline CDR1 is SQVTM and CDR2 ANQGSEA. The germline V and J ends were trimmed by 6 bases and 7 bases, with 18 bases remaining between them. The CDR3 totals 14 residues. The CDR3 DNA follows: TGCAGCGTCGACCAGGGCCTTTCCCACGGGGAGCTGTTTTTT. It codes for CSVDQGLSHGELFF.

This clonotype was detected many times. This rearrangement joins TRBV20-1 to TRBJ1-2, with 7 bases lining up with TRBD1. This CDR3 is 15 amino acids long. Germline values: CDR1 DFQATT, CDR2 SNEGSKA (reference sequence). V dropped 6 bases and J dropped 3; count of bases not matched to a gene: 13. The DNA for the CDR3 is TGCAGTGCCGCTAGGGAGGGGGCGACTCACTATGGCTACACCTTC. This encodes CSAAREGATHYGYTF.

The chain carries TRBV20-1 and TRBJ2-5; D may be TRBD1 (6 bases). This CDR3 region has 13 residues. The V and J ends lost 2 bases and 1 base respectively, with 8 bases between them. From germline, CDR1 is DFQATT and CDR2 SNEGSKA (reference sequence). CDR3 loop: CSARKQGQETQYF. The DNA for the CDR3 is TGCAGTGCTAGAAAACAGGGCCAAGAGACCCAGTACTTC.

In its sample, this clonotype was seen many times. The chain uses TRBV12-3 or TRBV12-4 and TRBJ1-2; no clear D. The V end lost 6 bases, the J end lost 2 bases, and 7 bases lay between the germline ends. The CDR3 contains 12 residues. CDR3 sequence (DNA): TGTGCCAGCAGCACACACAACTATGGCTACACCTTC. It codes for CASSTHNYGYTF.

J is TRBJ2-1 and V is TRBV27; the match to TRBD2 covers 7 bases. Losses at the gene ends were 6 bases for V and 9 bases for J; bases not matched to a gene: 8. Germline CDR1 and CDR2: MNHEY and SMNVEV (reference sequence). There are 13 residues in the CDR3. CDR3 residues: CASRAGTSGEQFF. The DNA of the CDR3 is TGTGCCAGCAGAGCGGGGACCTCGGGTGAGCAGTTCTTC.